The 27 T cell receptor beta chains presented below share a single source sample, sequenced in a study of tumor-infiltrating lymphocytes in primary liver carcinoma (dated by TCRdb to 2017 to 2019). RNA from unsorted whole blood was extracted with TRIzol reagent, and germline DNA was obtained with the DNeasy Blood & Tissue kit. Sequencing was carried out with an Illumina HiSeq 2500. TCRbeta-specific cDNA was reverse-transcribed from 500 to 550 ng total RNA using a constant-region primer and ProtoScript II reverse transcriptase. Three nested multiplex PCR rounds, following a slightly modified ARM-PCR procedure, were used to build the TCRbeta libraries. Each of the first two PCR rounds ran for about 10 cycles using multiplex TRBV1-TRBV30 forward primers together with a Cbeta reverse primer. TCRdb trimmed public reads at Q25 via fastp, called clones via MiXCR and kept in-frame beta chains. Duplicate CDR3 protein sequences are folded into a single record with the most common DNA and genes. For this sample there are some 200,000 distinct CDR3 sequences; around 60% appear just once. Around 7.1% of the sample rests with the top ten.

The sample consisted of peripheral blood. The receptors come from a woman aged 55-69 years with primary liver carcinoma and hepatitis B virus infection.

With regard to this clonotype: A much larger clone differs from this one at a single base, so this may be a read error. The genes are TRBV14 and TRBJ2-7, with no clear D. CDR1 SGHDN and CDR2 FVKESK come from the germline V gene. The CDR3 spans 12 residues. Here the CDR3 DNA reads TGTGCCTGCAGCCAATGGGGAAGCGAGCAGTACTTC. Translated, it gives CACSQWGSEQYF. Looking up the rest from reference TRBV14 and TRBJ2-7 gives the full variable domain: EAGVTQFPSHSVIEKGQTVTLRCDPISGHDNLYWYRRVMGKEIKFLLHFVKESKQDESGMPNNRFLAERTGGTYSTLKVQPAELEDSGVYFCACSQWGSEQYFGPGTRLTVT.

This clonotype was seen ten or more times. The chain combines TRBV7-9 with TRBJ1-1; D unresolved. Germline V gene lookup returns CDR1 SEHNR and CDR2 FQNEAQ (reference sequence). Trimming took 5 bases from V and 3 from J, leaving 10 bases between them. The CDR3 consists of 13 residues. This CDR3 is CASSPDGYTEAFF. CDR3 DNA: TGTGCCAGCAGCCCAGACGGTTACACTGAAGCTTTCTTT. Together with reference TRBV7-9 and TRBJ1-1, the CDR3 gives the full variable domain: DTGVSQNPRHKITKRGQNVTFRCDPISEHNRLYWYRQTLGQGPEFLTYFQNEAQLEKSRLLSDRFSAERPKGSFSTLEIQRTEQGDSAMYLCASSPDGYTEAFFGQGTRLTVV.

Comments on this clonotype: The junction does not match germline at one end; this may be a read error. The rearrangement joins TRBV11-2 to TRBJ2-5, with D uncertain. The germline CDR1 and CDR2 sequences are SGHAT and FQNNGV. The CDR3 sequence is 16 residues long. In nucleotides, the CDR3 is TGTGCCAGCAGCTTAGATTTTTCCGTAGTGGGGAAGACCCAGTGCTTC. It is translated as CASSLDFSVVGKTQCF. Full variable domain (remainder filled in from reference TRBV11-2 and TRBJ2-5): EAGVAQSPRYKIIEKRQSVAFWCNPISGHATLYWYQQILGQGPKLLIQFQNNGVVDDSQLPKDRFSAERLKGVDSTLKIQPAKLEDSAVYLCASSLDFSVVGKTQCFGPGTRLLVL.

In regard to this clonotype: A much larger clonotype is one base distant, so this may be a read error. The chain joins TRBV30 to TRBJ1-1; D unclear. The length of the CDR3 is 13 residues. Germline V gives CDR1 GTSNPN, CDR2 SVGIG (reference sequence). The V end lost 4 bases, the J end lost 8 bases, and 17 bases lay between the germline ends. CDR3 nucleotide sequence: TGTGCCTGGAATGTACCGGTCAGTTCAGAAGCTTTCTTT. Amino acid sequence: CAWNVPVSSEAFF.

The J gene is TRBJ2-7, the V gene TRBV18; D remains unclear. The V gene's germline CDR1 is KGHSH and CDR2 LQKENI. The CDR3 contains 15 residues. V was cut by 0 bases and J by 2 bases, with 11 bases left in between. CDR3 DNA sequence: TGTGCCAGCTCACCACCAAGCCGAAGTCCCTACGAGCAGTACTTC. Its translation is CASSPPSRSPYEQYF.

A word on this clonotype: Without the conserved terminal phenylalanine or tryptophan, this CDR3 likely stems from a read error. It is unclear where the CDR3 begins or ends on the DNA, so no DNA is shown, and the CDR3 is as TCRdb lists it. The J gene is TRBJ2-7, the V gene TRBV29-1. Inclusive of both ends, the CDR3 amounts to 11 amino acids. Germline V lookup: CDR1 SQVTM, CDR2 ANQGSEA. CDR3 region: CSVELAYEQYS.

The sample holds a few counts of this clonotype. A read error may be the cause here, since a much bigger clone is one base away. CDR3 amino acids: CVSSLRQPADTQYF. For the CDR3, the DNA is TGTGTCAGCAGTTTACGGCAGCCGGCGGATACGCAGTATTTT. The rearrangement links TRBV12-3 or TRBV12-4 to TRBJ2-3; unclear D gene. The CDR3 totals 14 residues.

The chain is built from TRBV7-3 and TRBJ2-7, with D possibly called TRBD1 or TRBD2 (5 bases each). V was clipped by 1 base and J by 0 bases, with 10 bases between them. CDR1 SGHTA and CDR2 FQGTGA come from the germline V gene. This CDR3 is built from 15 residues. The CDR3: CASSLIPGSSYEQYF. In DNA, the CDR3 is TGTGCCAGCAGCTTAATTCCAGGGAGCTCCTACGAGCAGTACTTC.

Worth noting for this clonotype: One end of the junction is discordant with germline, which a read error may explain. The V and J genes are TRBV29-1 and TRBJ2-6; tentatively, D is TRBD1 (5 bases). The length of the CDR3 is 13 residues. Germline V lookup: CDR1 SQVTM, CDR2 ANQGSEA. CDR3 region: CSIGTSGANVLTF. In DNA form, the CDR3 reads TGCAGCATTGGAACCTCTGGGGCCAACGTTCTGACTTTC.

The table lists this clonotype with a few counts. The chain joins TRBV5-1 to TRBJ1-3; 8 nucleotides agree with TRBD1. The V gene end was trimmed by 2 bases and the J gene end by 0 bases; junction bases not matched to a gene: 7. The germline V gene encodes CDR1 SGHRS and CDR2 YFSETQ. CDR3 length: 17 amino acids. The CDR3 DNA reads TGCGCCAGCAGCTTAGGGACAGGACTCTTCTCTGGAAACACCATATATTTT. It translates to CASSLGTGLFSGNTIYF.

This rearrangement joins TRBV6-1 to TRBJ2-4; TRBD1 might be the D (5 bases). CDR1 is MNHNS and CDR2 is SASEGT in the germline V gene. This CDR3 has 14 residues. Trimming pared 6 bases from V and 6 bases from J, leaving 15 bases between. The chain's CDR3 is CASRCLTALNIQYF. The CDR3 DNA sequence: TGTGCCAGCAGATGCCTGACAGCCTTAAACATTCAGTACTTC.

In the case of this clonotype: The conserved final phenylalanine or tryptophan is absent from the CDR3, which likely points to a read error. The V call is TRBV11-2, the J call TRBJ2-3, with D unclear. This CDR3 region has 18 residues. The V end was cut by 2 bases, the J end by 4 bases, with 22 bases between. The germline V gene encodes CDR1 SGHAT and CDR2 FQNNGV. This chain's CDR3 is CASSLPPYGPDESDTQYL. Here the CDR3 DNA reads TGTGCCAGCAGCTTACCCCCTTACGGACCTGATGAATCAGATACGCAGTATCTT.

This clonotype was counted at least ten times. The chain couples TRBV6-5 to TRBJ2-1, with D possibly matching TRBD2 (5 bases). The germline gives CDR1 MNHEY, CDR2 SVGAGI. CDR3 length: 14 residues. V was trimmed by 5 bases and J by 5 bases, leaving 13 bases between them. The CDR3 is CASSPARANNEQFF. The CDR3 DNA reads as TGTGCCAGCAGTCCTGCGAGGGCGAACAATGAGCAGTTCTTC.

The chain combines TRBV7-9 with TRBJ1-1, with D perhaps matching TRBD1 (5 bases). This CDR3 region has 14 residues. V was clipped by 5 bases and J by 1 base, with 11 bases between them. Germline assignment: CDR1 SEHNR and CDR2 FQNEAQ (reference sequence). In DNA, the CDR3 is TGTGCCAGCAGCCCGGGGACTAGGAACACTGAAGCTTTCTTT. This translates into CASSPGTRNTEAFF.

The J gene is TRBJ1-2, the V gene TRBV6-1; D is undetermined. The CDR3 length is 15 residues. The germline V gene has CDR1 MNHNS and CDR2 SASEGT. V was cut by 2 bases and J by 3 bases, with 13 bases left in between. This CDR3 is CASSEITVLDYGYTF. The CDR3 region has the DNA TGTGCCAGCAGTGAAATCACAGTTTTAGACTATGGCTACACCTTC.

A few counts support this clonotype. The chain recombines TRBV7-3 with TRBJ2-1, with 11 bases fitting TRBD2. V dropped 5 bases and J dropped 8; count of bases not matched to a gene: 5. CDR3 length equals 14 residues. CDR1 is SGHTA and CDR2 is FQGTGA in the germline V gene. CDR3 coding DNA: TGTGCCAGCAGCACCGGACTAGCGGGTTATGAGCAGTTCTTC. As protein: CASSTGLAGYEQFF.

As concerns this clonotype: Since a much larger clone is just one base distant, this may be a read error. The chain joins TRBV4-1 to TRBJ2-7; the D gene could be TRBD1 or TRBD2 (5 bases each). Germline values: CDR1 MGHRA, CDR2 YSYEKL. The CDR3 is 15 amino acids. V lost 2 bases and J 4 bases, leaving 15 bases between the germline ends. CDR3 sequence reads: CASSQPGRRMYEQYF. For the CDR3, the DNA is TGCGCCAGCAGCCAACCGGGACGGAGGATGTACGAGCAGTACTTC.

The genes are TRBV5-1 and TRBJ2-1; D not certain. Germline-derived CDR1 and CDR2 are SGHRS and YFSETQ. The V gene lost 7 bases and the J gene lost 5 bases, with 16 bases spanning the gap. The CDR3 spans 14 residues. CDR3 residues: CASGGPDGDNEQFF. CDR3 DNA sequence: TGCGCCAGCGGTGGGCCCGACGGAGACAATGAGCAGTTCTTC.

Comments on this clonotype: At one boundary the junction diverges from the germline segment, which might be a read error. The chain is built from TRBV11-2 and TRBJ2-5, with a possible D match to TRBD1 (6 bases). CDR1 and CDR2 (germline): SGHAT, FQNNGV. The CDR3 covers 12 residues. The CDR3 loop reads CASSLDRGTQHF. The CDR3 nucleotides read TGTGCCAGCAGCTTAGATAGGGGGACCCAGCACTTC.

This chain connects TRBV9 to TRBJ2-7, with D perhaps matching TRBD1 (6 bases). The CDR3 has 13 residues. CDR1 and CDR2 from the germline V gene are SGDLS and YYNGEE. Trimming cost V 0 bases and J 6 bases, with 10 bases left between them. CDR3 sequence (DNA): TGTGCCAGCAGCGTAGGTAAAGGGGGCGAGCAGTACTTC. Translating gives CASSVGKGGEQYF.

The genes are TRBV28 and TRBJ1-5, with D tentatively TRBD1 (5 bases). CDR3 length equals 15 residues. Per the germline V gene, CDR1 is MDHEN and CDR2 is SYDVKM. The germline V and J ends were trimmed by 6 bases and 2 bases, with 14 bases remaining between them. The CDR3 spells CASSQTGAGNQPQHF. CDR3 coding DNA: TGTGCCAGCAGCCAAACCGGGGCCGGCAATCAGCCCCAGCATTTT.

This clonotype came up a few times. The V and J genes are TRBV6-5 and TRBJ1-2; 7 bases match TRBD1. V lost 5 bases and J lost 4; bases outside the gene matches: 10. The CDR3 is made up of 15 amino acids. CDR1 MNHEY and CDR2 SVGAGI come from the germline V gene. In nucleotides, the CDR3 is TGTGCCAGCAGTCAGGAGACAGGGCGCGGCTATGGCTACACCTTC. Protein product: CASSQETGRGYGYTF.

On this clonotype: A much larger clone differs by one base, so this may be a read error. CDR3 loop: CARTHGTDNEKLFF. The CDR3 DNA is TGCGCCAGGACACACGGGACAGATAATGAAAAACTGTTTTTT. V gene TRBV4-1 combines with J gene TRBJ1-4; 7 positions agree with TRBD1. V was clipped by 9 bases and J by 4 bases; unmatched bases: 8. Germline CDR1 reads MGHRA; CDR2 reads YSYEKL. The CDR3 has 14 residues.

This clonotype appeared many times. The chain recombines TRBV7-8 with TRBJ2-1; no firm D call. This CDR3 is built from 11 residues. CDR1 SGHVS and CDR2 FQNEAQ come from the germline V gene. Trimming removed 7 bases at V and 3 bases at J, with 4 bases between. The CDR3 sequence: CASKLYNEQFF. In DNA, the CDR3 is TGTGCCAGCAAGCTCTACAATGAGCAGTTCTTC.

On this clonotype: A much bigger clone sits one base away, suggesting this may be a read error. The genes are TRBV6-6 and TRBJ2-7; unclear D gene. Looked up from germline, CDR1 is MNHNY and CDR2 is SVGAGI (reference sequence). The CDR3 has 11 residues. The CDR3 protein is CPSSRVYEQYF. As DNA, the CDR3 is TGTCCCAGCAGTCGGGTTTACGAGCAGTACTTC.

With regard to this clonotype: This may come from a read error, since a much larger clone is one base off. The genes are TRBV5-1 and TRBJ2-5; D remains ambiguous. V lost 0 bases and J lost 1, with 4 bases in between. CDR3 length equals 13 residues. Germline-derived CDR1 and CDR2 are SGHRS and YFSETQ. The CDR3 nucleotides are TGCGCCAGCAGCTTGGAGTGCCAAGAGACCCAGTACTTC. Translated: CASSLECQETQYF. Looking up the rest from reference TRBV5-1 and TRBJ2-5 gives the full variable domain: KAGVTQTPRYLIKTRGQQVTLSCSPISGHRSVSWYQQTPGQGLQFLFEYFSETQRNKGNFPGRFSGRQFSNSRSEMNVSTLELGDSALYLCASSLECQETQYFGPGTRLLVL.

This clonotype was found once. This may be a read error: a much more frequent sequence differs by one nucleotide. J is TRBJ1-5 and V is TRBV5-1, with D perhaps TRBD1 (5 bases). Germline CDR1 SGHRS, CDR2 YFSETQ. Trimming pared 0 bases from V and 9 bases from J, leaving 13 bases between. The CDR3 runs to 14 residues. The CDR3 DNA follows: TGCGCCAGCAGCTTGGAGGGGCAGGGTCGGCCCCAGCATTTT. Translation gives CASSLEGQGRPQHF.